The rows below give T cell receptor beta chains drawn from one sample of a study of cytomegalovirus exposure and HLA in healthy donors. The method was immunoSEQ multiplex PCR; TCRdb's version includes in-frame clones alone and lacks a portion of them. The table includes around 190,000 clones, roughly 79% detected once. The sample comprised PBMCs. All receptors derive from a man younger than 40 in good health and CMV-seronegative. Each CDR3 is given with its conserved first and last residue. A D gene is named only where the DNA matches it firmly. For some rows the clone size is stated as once, few or many, or as a class when expanded; others skip it.

j_call v_call clone_size d_call cdr3_nt cdr3_aa
TRBJ1-4 TRBV9 few . TGTGCCAGCAGCTCATCAGGGGTAGGGGAAAAACTGTTTTTT CASSSSGVGEKLFF
TRBJ1-2 TRBV29-1 . TRBD1 TGCAGCCATCGACAGGGGGTCAACTATGGCTACACCTTC CSHRQGVNYGYTF
TRBJ2-7 TRBV28 once TRBD2 TGTGCCAGCAGCCCGCCGCGGGAGGTCTACGAGCAGTACTTC CASSPPREVYEQYF
TRBJ2-1 TRBV10-3 . . TGTGCCATCACCAAAGACAGTTACTCCTACAATGAGCAGTTCTTC CAITKDSYSYNEQFF
TRBJ2-7 TRBV7-9 . TRBD2 TGTGCCAGCAGCTCCCCCCCGGTTGGAAGACTAGCGACGTGGGAGCAGTACTTC CASSSPPVGRLATWEQYF
TRBJ1-2 TRBV27 . TRBD1 TGTGCCAGCAGTCCGACAGGGGGCAATGGCTACACCTTC CASSPTGGNGYTF
TRBJ1-6 TRBV28 . . TGTGCCAGCAGTTTGGCCAGAGCGAATAATTCACCCCTCCACTTT CASSLARANNSPLHF
TRBJ1-1 TRBV5-1 . . TGCGCCAGCAGCTTGAGCGTGCAAGCATATCGGGACACTGAAGCTTTCTTT CASSLSVQAYRDTEAFF
TRBJ2-3 TRBV7-3 . . TGTGCCAGCAGTTCCGGGACAAAAGCAGATACGCAGTATTTT CASSSGTKADTQYF
TRBJ2-1 TRBV7-6 . . TGTGCCAGCAGCTTAGCGGGAGGCAGTCCCTACAATGAGCAGTTCTTC CASSLAGGSPYNEQFF
TRBJ2-7 TRBV10-3 . TRBD2 TGTGCCACCCTGATGGCGGGAGCCCCCTACGAGCAGTACTTC CATLMAGAPYEQYF
TRBJ1-2 TRBV10-2 . . TGCGCCAGCAGTGGGAGAACCGCCATGGGCTACACCTTC CASSGRTAMGYTF
TRBJ2-7 TRBV9 . . TGTGCCAGCAGCGTCGCCCCCGGAGGGGCCTCCTACGAGCAGTACTTC CASSVAPGGASYEQYF
TRBJ2-2 TRBV7-9 many TRBD1 TGTGCCAGCAGCTTATACAGGGGCGGCTCTTTTAACACCGGGGAGCTGTTTTTT CASSLYRGGSFNTGELFF
TRBJ2-7 TRBV4-1 . TRBD2 TGCGCCAGCAGCCGTGGACTAGCGGGAATATACGAGCAGTACTTC CASSRGLAGIYEQYF
TRBJ2-7 TRBV7-9 . . TGTGCCAGCAGTCCGGAGGTGAAAGCCTACGAGCAGTACTTC CASSPEVKAYEQYF
TRBJ2-6 TRBV7-9 . . TGTGCCAGCAGCCCCCCCGGGTCTGGGGCCAACGTCCTGACTTTC CASSPPGSGANVLTF
TRBJ2-2 TRBV7-8 . . TGTGCCAGCAGCTTGGGACCCCAGGGGACCACCGGGGAGCTGTTTTTT CASSLGPQGTTGELFF
TRBJ1-1 TRBV4-1 . . TGCGCCAGCAGCCAAGAGCACGGAGGGGAAGCTTTCTTT CASSQEHGGEAFF
TRBJ1-2 TRBV6-1 few TRBD1 TGTGCCAGCAGAAAGACACAGGGGGACATTTATGGCTACACCTTC CASRKTQGDIYGYTF
TRBJ2-1 TRBV15 . . TGTGCCACCAGCAGAAACGGCTACAATGAGCAGTTCTTC CATSRNGYNEQFF
TRBJ2-7 TRBV14 once . TGTGCCAGCAGCCAAGAGAGGGGACTGGGGCTAGTATGGGGAAACTTC CASSQERGLGLVWGNF
TRBJ2-5 TRBV7-2 . . TGTGCCAGCAGCTTAGCATTTGGGGGGCAAGAGACCCAGTACTTC CASSLAFGGQETQYF
TRBJ2-7 TRBV6-5 few TRBD2 TGTGCCAGCAGTACAACGCGCGGGGGTCCCGAGCAGTACTTC CASSTTRGGPEQYF
TRBJ2-6 TRBV11-2 . . TGTGCCAGCATCCAGGGGATCTCTGGGGCCAACGTCCTGACTTTC CASIQGISGANVLTF
TRBJ2-5 TRBV5-1 once . TGCGCCAGCAGCTTGGGCCCAGGGACCCAGTACTTC CASSLGPGTQYF
TRBJ1-5 TRBV4-2 . . TGTGCCAGCAGCCAGTCCAGGACAAGTAGCAATCAGCCCCAGCATTTT CASSQSRTSSNQPQHF
TRBJ2-1 TRBV4-1 . . TGCGCCAGCAGCCAAGATCCGGGACTCCCCAATGAGCAGTTCTTC CASSQDPGLPNEQFF
TRBJ2-7 TRBV27 few . TGTGCCAGCAGTTTGGGGGCTGTGATGAGCGAGCAGTACTTC CASSLGAVMSEQYF